This T cell receptor (beta chain) was documented in a study of blood T cell repertoires in COVID-19. Study-level background: From the United States, Italy and Spain came samples of acute and convalescent COVID-19. The cDNA or gDNA used as material had been derived from T cells, B-cell-depleted T cells, or PBMCs.

There are 13 residues in the CDR3. V was clipped by 5 bases and J by 1 base, with 8 bases between them. In germline, CDR1 is KGHSH, CDR2 LQKENI. In the case of this clone: This same CDR3 is encoded by further DNA sequences in the sample.

Sequenced by immunoSEQ multiplex PCR; TCRdb stores in-frame clones only, minus some. Among 70,000 to 95,000 clones listed, almost 80% were seen once. Sequencing was carried out using peripheral blood. The TCR originated in a human donor in a cohort sampled during active COVID-19. This rearrangement joins TRBV18 to TRBJ1-1; tentatively, D is TRBD1 (6 bases). CDR3 in DNA: TGTGCCAGCTCAGAGGGACAGAACACTGAAGCTTTCTTT. Translation: CASSEGQNTEAFF.